Detailed here is one T cell receptor (beta chain). The CDR3 has 16 amino acids. This record belongs to a study of shared clonotypes between healthy human individuals. Only in-frame clones appear in the TCRdb table, and some are missing; sequencing was by immunoSEQ multiplex PCR. Of around 2,000,000 clones in the sample, approximately 94% were seen once. Positive CCR7 selection of CD45RO-negative cells yielded the naive CD8 cells, and terminally differentiated effector memory CD45RA+ cells were excluded. The chain combines TRBV21-1 with TRBJ1-4. TRBV21-1 is a documented pseudogene. Specimen: naive CD8+ T cells from PBMCs. The TCR originated in a man aged 18-30 years in good health. Some clones in this sample may be carry-over from other donors' samples. CDR3 region: CASSKKVETGVQKLFF. Here the CDR3 DNA reads TGTGCCAGCAGCAAAAAGGTCGAAACTGGGGTTCAAAAACTGTTTTTT.